This TCR beta chain was identified during a study of shared clonotypes between healthy human individuals. Study details: Donors, aged 18 to 49, were a couple of women and three men. Used for every donor were three CD4 naive, three CD4 memory, two CD8 naive and one CD8 memory plate. Regarding the study as a whole: Clonotype sharing among donors was thought likely to change with sequencing depth.

Every subset's genomic DNA went evenly onto several immunoSEQ plates. Sequencing was performed with immunoSEQ multiplex PCR; in TCRdb, only in-frame clones are kept and a portion is missing. Here the sample spans approximately 400,000 clones, about 96% being singletons. The CDR3 is 14 residues long. Looked up from germline, CDR1 is SGHVS and CDR2 is FQNEAQ. The V and J ends lost 1 base and 1 base respectively, with 8 bases between them. Points on this clone: Its antigen remains unidentified.

The V and J genes are TRBV7-8 and TRBJ2-7, with unresolved D. Sequencing used memory CD8+ T cells sorted from blood. Indicated subset: CD45RO+ cells pooled with CCR7-negative TemRA cells. The clonotype was recovered from a young man in good health. The CDR3 region has the DNA TGTGCCAGCAGCTTAGGGCCCGGATCCTACGAGCAGTACTTC. Protein sequence: CASSLGPGSYEQYF.